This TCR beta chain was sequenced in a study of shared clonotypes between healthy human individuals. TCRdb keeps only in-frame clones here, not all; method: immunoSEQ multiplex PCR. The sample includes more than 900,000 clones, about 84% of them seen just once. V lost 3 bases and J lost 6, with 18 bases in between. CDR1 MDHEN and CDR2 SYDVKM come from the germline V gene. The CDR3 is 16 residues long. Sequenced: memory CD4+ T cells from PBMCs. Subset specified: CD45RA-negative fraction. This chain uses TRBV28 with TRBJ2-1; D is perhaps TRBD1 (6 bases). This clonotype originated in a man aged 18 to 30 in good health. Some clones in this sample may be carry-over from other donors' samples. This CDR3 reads CASSFLGQGIGNEQFF. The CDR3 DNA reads TGTGCCAGCAGTTTTTTGGGGCAGGGGATCGGCAATGAGCAGTTCTTC.